The following is a T cell receptor beta chain sequence with its context. Measured with immunoSEQ multiplex PCR; TCRdb has only the in-frame clones, and not every one. Among approximately 46,000 clones listed, approximately 85% were seen once. These data come from a study of blood T cell repertoires in COVID-19. This CDR3 region has 14 residues. Germline V lookup: CDR1 WSHSY, CDR2 SAAADI. The junction had 6 bases not matched to a gene; V was cut back by 8 bases and J by 4 bases. The material sequenced was peripheral blood. This clonotype originated in a human donor in a cohort sampled during active COVID-19. The rearrangement uses TRBV10-2 and TRBJ2-1, with TRBD2 matching 9 bases. Here the CDR3 reads CASGPTSGYNEQFF. The CDR3 nucleotides read TGCGCCAGCGGCCCCACTAGCGGGTACAATGAGCAGTTCTTC.